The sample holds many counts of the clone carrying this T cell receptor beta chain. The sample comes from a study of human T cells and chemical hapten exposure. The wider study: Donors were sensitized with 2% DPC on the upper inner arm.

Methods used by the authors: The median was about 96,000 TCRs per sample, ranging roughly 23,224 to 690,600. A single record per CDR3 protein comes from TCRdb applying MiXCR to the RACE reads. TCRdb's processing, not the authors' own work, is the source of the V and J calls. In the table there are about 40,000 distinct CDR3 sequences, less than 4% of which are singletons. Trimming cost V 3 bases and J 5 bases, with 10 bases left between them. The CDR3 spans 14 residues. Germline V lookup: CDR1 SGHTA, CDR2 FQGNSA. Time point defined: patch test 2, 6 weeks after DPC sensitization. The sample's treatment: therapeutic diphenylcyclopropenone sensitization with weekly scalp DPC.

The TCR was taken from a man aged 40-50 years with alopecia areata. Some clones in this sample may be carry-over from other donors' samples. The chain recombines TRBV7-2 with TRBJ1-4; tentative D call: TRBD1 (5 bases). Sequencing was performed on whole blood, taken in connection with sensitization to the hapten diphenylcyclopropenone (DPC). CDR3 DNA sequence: TGTGCCAGCAGCTTCGGGACGGTAAATGAAAAACTGTTTTTT. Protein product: CASSFGTVNEKLFF.